These 25 T cell receptor beta chains were all obtained from the same sample, sequenced in a study of blood T cell repertoires in COVID-19. Repertoires were generated with immunoSEQ multiplex PCR, while TCRdb's copy carries only in-frame clones and drops some. The sample has over 200,000 clones, approximately 86% seen once. The specimen sequenced was peripheral blood. These receptors came from a human donor in a cohort sampled during active COVID-19.

This clone was detected a few times. This sequence joins TRBV7-4 and TRBJ1-5, with TRBD1 matching over 8 bases. The V segment lost 5 bases and the J segment 7 bases; nucleotides outside the gene matches: 10. Germline values: CDR1 SGHVT, CDR2 SQSDAQ. The CDR3 is 15 residues long. In nucleotides, the CDR3 is TGTGCCAGCAGCATGGGACAGGAAGGGGACCAGCCCCAGCATTTT. It encodes CASSMGQEGDQPQHF.

This rearrangement joins TRBV5-1 to TRBJ2-7; 12 bases are a match to TRBD2. The V segment lost 4 bases and the J segment 2 bases; nucleotides outside the gene matches: 13. This CDR3 spans 18 amino acids. CDR1 SGHRS and CDR2 YFSETQ come from the germline V gene. Here the CDR3 reads CASSPRLAGGPAPYEQYF. Written as DNA, the CDR3 is TGCGCCAGCAGCCCTCGGCTAGCGGGAGGGCCGGCCCCCTACGAGCAGTACTTC.

The chain combines TRBV28 with TRBJ1-5, with 7 bases identical to TRBD1. Unmatched junction bases numbered 6, after V lost 4 bases and J lost 3 bases. This CDR3 spans 15 amino acids. Germline CDR1 is MDHEN and CDR2 is SYDVKM. The CDR3 nucleotides read TGTGCCAGCAGTTCCCCCAGGGGGGACAATCAGCCCCAGCATTTT. Residues: CASSSPRGDNQPQHF.

This clone was seen a single time. The rearrangement uses TRBV19 and TRBJ1-5; 7 positions match TRBD1. CDR1 and CDR2 (germline): LNHDA, SQIVND (reference sequence). Losses at the gene ends were 3 bases for V and 3 bases for J; bases not matched to a gene: 14. The CDR3 sequence is 18 residues long. CDR3 sequence (DNA): TGTGCCAGTAGTATGAGGGCCACAGGGGTTATTGACAATCAGCCCCAGCATTTT. Translation gives CASSMRATGVIDNQPQHF.

This clone came up once. Other DNA sequences in this sample translate to the same CDR3. The CDR3 here is CAWSSGGGYGYTF. CDR3 nucleotide sequence: TGTGCCTGGAGTAGCGGGGGAGGCTATGGCTACACCTTC. The rearrangement links TRBV30 to TRBJ1-2; D perhaps matches TRBD1 (5 bases). The V gene's germline CDR1 is GTSNPN and CDR2 SVGIG (reference sequence). The V gene lost 2 bases and the J gene lost 4 bases, with 11 bases spanning the gap. The CDR3 is 13 amino acids.

CDR3 sequence reads: CASSRTGGYEQYF. CDR3 coding DNA: TGTGCCAGCAGTCGGACTGGCGGGTACGAGCAGTACTTC. The chain links TRBV28 to TRBJ2-7, with TRBD2 as a possible D gene (5 bases). This CDR3 comprises 13 residues. The germline V and J ends were trimmed by 5 bases and 4 bases, with 12 bases remaining between them. The V gene's germline CDR1 is MDHEN and CDR2 SYDVKM.

This chain joins TRBV28 and TRBJ1-6; D may be TRBD1 (6 bases). Trimming left V 4 bases short and J 8 bases short, with 15 bases between. The CDR3 is 15 residues long. The germline gives CDR1 MDHEN, CDR2 SYDVKM. CDR3 amino acids: CASSSPAGVDSPLHF. The CDR3 DNA follows: TGTGCCAGCAGTTCCCCCGCAGGGGTTGATTCACCCCTCCACTTT.

The V call is TRBV10-3, the J call TRBJ1-5; 7 bases fit TRBD1. The CDR3 has 13 amino acids. Germline V gives CDR1 ENHRY, CDR2 SYGVKD. Germline trimming cut 6 bases from V and 6 bases from J; bases unmatched to any gene: 5. CDR3 sequence: CAISAQGFQPQHF. CDR3 sequence (DNA): TGTGCCATCAGCGCACAGGGGTTTCAGCCCCAGCATTTT.

The chain links TRBV5-6 to TRBJ2-5; D uncertain. The CDR3 runs to 14 residues. V was pared by 4 bases and J by 4 bases, with 14 bases between. The V gene's germline CDR1 is SGHDT and CDR2 YYEEEE. This CDR3 is CASSPLSSRETQYF. In DNA, the CDR3 is TGTGCCAGCAGCCCCCTGTCTAGTAGAGAGACCCAGTACTTC.

This clone was counted a few times. The chain links TRBV5-1 to TRBJ1-1; D remains unclear. CDR1 and CDR2 (germline): SGHRS, YFSETQ. CDR3 length: 13 residues. The V gene lost 2 bases and the J gene lost 1 base, with 6 bases spanning the gap. Here the CDR3 reads CASSFTANTEAFF. The CDR3 nucleotides read TGCGCCAGCAGCTTTACAGCGAACACTGAAGCTTTCTTT.

V gene TRBV10-3 combines with J gene TRBJ1-2, with D possibly TRBD1 on 5 matching bases. The CDR3 sequence is 14 residues long. V lost 7 bases to trimming and J lost 4 bases, with 16 bases between them. The V gene's germline CDR1 is ENHRY and CDR2 SYGVKD. The CDR3, as DNA: TGTGCCATCAATCCCCAGGGCGGTGGCTATGGCTACACCTTC. Translating it yields CAINPQGGGYGYTF.

The V call is TRBV6-1, the J call TRBJ1-1; D is uncertain. This CDR3 is 16 amino acids long. V lost 2 bases to trimming and J lost 4 bases, with 17 bases between them. Germline V CDR1 and CDR2: MNHNS, SASEGT. CDR3 residues: CASSERSRQPFTEAFF. CDR3 DNA sequence: TGTGCCAGCAGTGAACGGTCCAGGCAGCCGTTCACTGAAGCTTTCTTT.

J is TRBJ2-1 and V is TRBV29-1; no clear D gene. CDR1 and CDR2 from the germline V gene are SQVTM and ANQGSEA. V dropped 1 base and J dropped 0 bases, with 7 bases sitting between them. This CDR3 has 14 amino acids. The DNA for the CDR3 is TGCAGCGTTGAAGGAGTCCTCTCCTACAATGAGCAGTTCTTC. Its protein product is CSVEGVLSYNEQFF.

This chain links TRBV10-3 with TRBJ2-7; the D gene is possibly TRBD2 (5 bases). CDR3 length: 14 amino acids. Trimming pared 2 bases from V and 6 bases from J, leaving 14 bases between. CDR1 is ENHRY, CDR2 SYGVKD, per germline. The CDR3 protein is CAISENQRDTEQYF. The CDR3 DNA reads as TGTGCCATCAGTGAGAACCAGAGGGATACCGAGCAGTACTTC.

The chain joins TRBV7-2 to TRBJ2-7; TRBD2 agrees at 7 bases. CDR3 length equals 14 residues. CDR1 SGHTA and CDR2 FQGNSA come from the germline V gene. V was clipped by 2 bases and J by 5 bases; unmatched bases: 6. The CDR3, as DNA: TGTGCCAGCAGCTTAATCAGCGGGGTTGACGAGCAGTACTTC. This sequence encodes CASSLISGVDEQYF.

This clone was observed a single time. The V and J genes are TRBV2 and TRBJ2-7; 9 bases map to TRBD1. Germline V lookup: CDR1 SNHLY, CDR2 FYNNEI. J gave up 2 bases and V 8 bases, and 4 bases lay outside the gene matches. The CDR3 is 13 residues long. CDR3 DNA: TGTGCCAGCGGGACAGGGACAACCTACGAGCAGTACTTC. Translated, it gives CASGTGTTYEQYF. The full variable domain, its missing parts supplied by reference TRBV2 and TRBJ2-7, is EPEVTQTPSHQVTQMGQEVILRCVPISNHLYFYWYRQILGQKVEFLVSFYNNEISEKSEIFDDQFSVERPDGSNFTLKIRSTKLEDSAMYFCASGTGTTYEQYFGPGTRLTVT.

The chain couples TRBV11-2 to TRBJ1-1, with D possibly TRBD1 on 5 matching bases. Trimming stripped 3 bases from V and 0 bases from J, with 14 bases between. Germline V gene lookup returns CDR1 SGHAT and CDR2 FQNNGV. The CDR3 totals 16 residues. In DNA form, the CDR3 reads TGTGCCAGCAGCTTCCCCTCGAACAGGCTGAACACTGAAGCTTTCTTT. It yields the protein CASSFPSNRLNTEAFF.

J is TRBJ1-4 and V is TRBV6-5, with a possible D match to TRBD1 (5 bases). Trimming left V 7 bases short and J 7 bases short, with 16 bases between. There are 14 residues in the CDR3. Per the germline V gene, CDR1 is MNHEY and CDR2 is SVGAGI. CDR3 protein: CASKRGGESEKLFF. The CDR3 DNA reads as TGTGCCAGCAAACGCGGAGGGGAGAGTGAAAAACTGTTTTTT.

The chain links TRBV29-1 to TRBJ2-7, with 8 bases identical to TRBD1. The germline V gene encodes CDR1 SQVTM and CDR2 ANQGSEA. The V segment lost 4 bases and the J segment 4 bases; nucleotides outside the gene matches: 12. This CDR3 region has 15 residues. The CDR3 DNA sequence: TGCAGCGTTGGAACTTTAGGACAGGGAACTTACGAGCAGTACTTC. Protein product: CSVGTLGQGTYEQYF.

There are a few counts of this clone. The chain employs TRBV19 and TRBJ1-1; 8 bases align to TRBD1. V lost 1 base and J lost 4; bases outside the gene matches: 5. The CDR3 length is 15 residues. From germline, CDR1 is LNHDA and CDR2 SQIVND (reference sequence). The chain's CDR3 is CASSIGGTGSTEAFF. In DNA form, the CDR3 reads TGTGCCAGTAGTATAGGGGGGACAGGCAGCACTGAAGCTTTCTTT.

The rearrangement uses TRBV10-1 and TRBJ1-2, with a weak D call TRBD1 (6 bases). Germline V gene lookup returns CDR1 WNHNN and CDR2 SYGVQD (reference sequence). V dropped 5 bases and J dropped 5 bases, with 18 bases sitting between them. The CDR3 is 15 amino acids. For the CDR3, the DNA is TGCGCCAGCAGTCAGGATTCAGGGGATGTATATGGCTACACCTTC. Translating gives CASSQDSGDVYGYTF.

The chain couples TRBV6-5 to TRBJ1-2, with a weak D call TRBD1 (5 bases). V was pared by 4 bases and J by 0 bases, with 15 bases between. The CDR3 has 16 residues. Germline CDR1 is MNHEY and CDR2 is SVGAGI. CDR3 sequence (DNA): TGTGCCAGCAGTTCTCAGGGCCACCAGTCTAACTATGGCTACACCTTC. It yields the protein CASSSQGHQSNYGYTF.

The count of this clone is one. The V call is TRBV7-8, the J call TRBJ1-3; no clear D. Germline V gene data show CDR1 as SGHVS and CDR2 as FQNEAQ. The CDR3 is made up of 14 amino acids. Trimming cost V 4 bases and J 4 bases, with 11 bases left between them. In DNA, the CDR3 is TGTGCCAGCAGCTCCCGGACTGTAGGAAACACCATATATTTT. It translates to CASSSRTVGNTIYF.

This chain uses TRBV4-3 with TRBJ2-7; 7 bases map to TRBD1. V trimming: 1 base; J trimming: 7 bases; junction bases outside the gene matches: 7. CDR3 length equals 14 residues. The germline gives CDR1 LGHNA, CDR2 YSLEER. DNA of the CDR3: TGCGCCAGCAGCCAAGCACAGGGGTTGGGGGAGCAGTACTTC. Residues: CASSQAQGLGEQYF.

This chain joins TRBV5-4 and TRBJ2-7; 7 bases match TRBD2. The CDR3 length is 14 residues. The junction had 2 bases not matched to a gene; V was cut back by 2 bases and J by 0 bases. From germline, CDR1 is SGHNT and CDR2 YYREEE (reference sequence). The CDR3 here is CASSFGGVSYEQYF. The DNA for the CDR3 is TGTGCCAGCAGCTTTGGGGGGGTCTCCTACGAGCAGTACTTC. Full variable domain (remainder filled in from reference TRBV5-4 and TRBJ2-7): ETGVTQSPTHLIKTRGQQVTLRCSSQSGHNTVSWYQQALGQGPQFIFQYYREEENGRGNFPPRFSGLQFPNYSSELNVNALELDDSALYLCASSFGGVSYEQYFGPGTRLTVT.